Listed below are T cell receptor beta chains from one sample, sequenced in a study of T cells in Graves' hyperthyroidism and ophthalmopathy. MiXCR was run by TCRdb on the multiplex PCR reads, yielding one entry per CDR3 protein. The table has around 700,000 distinct CDR3 sequences, about 17% seen once. The sample was blood. The receptors shown here come from a woman in her fifties or sixties with Graves' hyperthyroidism that later progressed to Graves' ophthalmopathy. Both conserved end residues are part of each CDR3. Each record gives: clone size, V gene, J gene, D gene, CDR3 protein, CDR3 DNA. The D gene is left open where the match is weak. The size field is filled for only some rows; it gives once, few, many or a size class.

many	TRBV7-9	TRBJ2-5	NA	CASSLMGRLQETQYF	TGTGCCAGCAGCTTAATGGGGCGGCTCCAAGAGACCCAGTACTTC
many	TRBV11-2	TRBJ2-1	TRBD1	CASSKGATTGGDEQFF	TGTGCCAGCAGCAAGGGGGCCACGACAGGGGGCGATGAGCAGTTCTTC
many	TRBV20-1	TRBJ2-5	NA	CSAQFQETQYF	TGCAGTGCCCAATTCCAAGAGACCCAGTACTTC
NA	TRBV12-3/TRBV12-4	TRBJ1-5	NA	CASSPQGLNSNQPQHF	TGTGCCAGCAGTCCACAGGGATTGAATAGCAATCAGCCCCAGCATTTT
many	TRBV5-1	TRBJ1-1	TRBD1	CASSLTGQLSMNTEAFF	TGCGCCAGCAGCCTGACGGGACAGCTTAGCATGAACACTGAAGCTTTCTTT
few	TRBV15	TRBJ1-1	TRBD1	CATSRRDRGINTEAFF	TGTGCCACCAGCAGAAGGGACAGGGGAATAAACACTGAAGCTTTCTTT
many	TRBV6-1	TRBJ1-1	TRBD1	CASSVRDSILSEAFF	TGTGCCAGCAGTGTCCGGGACAGTATTCTCTCTGAAGCTTTCTTT
few	TRBV20-1	TRBJ1-6	NA	CSAPRGGGKDSPLHF	TGCAGTGCTCCTAGGGGGGGGGGGAAGGATTCACCCCTCCACTTT
few	TRBV20-1	TRBJ2-2	NA	CSARSRANTGELFF	TGCAGTGCTAGGTCCAGGGCGAACACCGGGGAGCTGTTTTTT
many	TRBV20-1	TRBJ2-3	TRBD2	CSARTSENTDTQYF	TGCAGTGCTAGAACTAGCGAAAACACAGATACGCAGTATTTT
many	TRBV29-1	TRBJ1-2	TRBD1	CSVGGTGPGFVYGYTF	TGCAGCGTTGGAGGGACAGGACCCGGCTTCGTCTATGGCTACACCTTC
many	TRBV2	TRBJ2-5	NA	CASSDDQETQYF	TGTGCCAGCAGTGACGATCAAGAGACCCAGTACTTC
many	TRBV4-1	TRBJ1-5	NA	CASSPGSHSNQPQHF	TGCGCCAGCAGCCCGGGGAGTCATAGCAATCAGCCCCAGCATTTT
few	TRBV3-1	TRBJ1-5	NA	CASSLRPLSYSNQPQHF	TGTGCCAGCAGCCTCCGTCCCTTATCCTATAGCAATCAGCCCCAGCATTTT
NA	TRBV20-1	TRBJ2-4	NA	CSARDIVLAGGSQNIQYF	TGCAGTGCTAGGGATATAGTCCTAGCAGGGGGGTCGCAAAACATTCAGTACTTC
many	TRBV6-1	TRBJ2-1	TRBD1	CASSSTGSYNEQFF	TGTGCCAGCTCCTCGACAGGGTCCTACAATGAGCAGTTCTTC
many	TRBV7-6	TRBJ2-7	NA	CASSPAGGPYEQYF	TGTGCCAGCAGCCCGGCCGGGGGGCCATACGAGCAGTACTTC
NA	TRBV27	TRBJ1-5	NA	CASSFSAYSNQPQHF	TGTGCCAGCAGTTTCTCGGCATATAGCAATCAGCCCCAGCATTTT
many	TRBV12-3/TRBV12-4	TRBJ1-5	TRBD1	CASRRTGSRSNQPQHF	TGTGCCAGCAGAAGGACAGGGAGTAGGAGCAATCAGCCCCAGCATTTT
medium-sized	TRBV20-1	TRBJ2-1	NA	CSASAGTYNEQFF	TGCAGTGCTTCGGCCGGGACTTACAATGAGCAGTTCTTC
many	TRBV20-1	TRBJ1-5	NA	CSARRPQASNQPQHF	TGCAGTGCTAGGCGCCCCCAGGCCAGCAATCAGCCCCAGCATTTT
NA	TRBV5-5	TRBJ1-5	NA	CASSLAESRSLNQPQHF	TGTGCCAGCAGCTTGGCGGAGAGCAGGTCGCTTAATCAGCCCCAGCATTTT
NA	TRBV4-1	TRBJ1-4	NA	CASSQAQRNEKLFF	TGCGCCAGCAGCCAAGCACAGAGGAATGAAAAACTGTTTTTT
NA	TRBV12-3/TRBV12-4	TRBJ2-3	NA	CASSWGYTQYF	TGTGCCAGCAGTTGGGGGTATACGCAGTATTTT
many	TRBV20-1	TRBJ2-3	NA	CSASDWSPQGTQYF	TGCAGTGCTAGCGACTGGTCCCCCCAGGGTACGCAGTATTTT
few	TRBV28	TRBJ1-2	NA	CATTQGNLVYGYTF	TGTGCCACAACGCAGGGCAACCTGGTCTATGGCTACACCTTC
NA	TRBV7-2	TRBJ2-1	NA	CASSLSGLGNEQFF	TGTGCCAGCAGCTTATCAGGGTTAGGGAATGAGCAGTTCTTC
NA	TRBV4-1	TRBJ2-1	NA	CASSHAGGSYNEQFF	TGCGCCAGCAGCCACGCAGGGGGGTCCTACAATGAGCAGTTCTTC
few	TRBV6-1	TRBJ1-5	NA	CASSEGRQDNQPQHF	TGTGCCAGCAGTGAAGGGCGGCAGGACAATCAGCCCCAGCATTTT
many	TRBV12-3/TRBV12-4	TRBJ2-5	TRBD1	CASRGTGVGETQYF	TGTGCCAGCAGAGGGACAGGGGTGGGTGAGACCCAGTACTTC
few	TRBV4-1	TRBJ2-1	TRBD1	CASSQVGGPRDRGSNEQFF	TGCGCCAGCAGCCAAGTCGGTGGGCCGCGGGACAGGGGGTCGAATGAGCAGTTCTTC
NA	TRBV4-2	TRBJ2-2	TRBD2	CASSQEGTSAGELFF	TGTGCCAGCAGCCAAGAGGGGACTAGCGCCGGGGAGCTGTTTTTT
NA	TRBV7-9	TRBJ2-3	TRBD2	CASSLGLAGAPSTDTQYF	TGTGCCAGCAGCTTGGGACTAGCGGGGGCTCCTAGCACAGATACGCAGTATTTT
NA	TRBV11-3	TRBJ2-7	TRBD2	CASSQDLAGGVYNEQYF	TGTGCCAGCAGCCAAGATTTAGCGGGGGGGGTCTACAATGAGCAGTACTTC
NA	TRBV12-3/TRBV12-4	TRBJ2-7	TRBD2	CASTLGSGRAWEQYF	TGTGCCAGCACCCTGGGTAGCGGGAGGGCCTGGGAGCAGTACTTC
NA	TRBV9	TRBJ1-5	NA	CASSVGKGQPQHF	TGTGCCAGCAGCGTAGGGAAAGGTCAGCCCCAGCATTTT
few	TRBV7-6	TRBJ2-7	NA	CASSFPSGTSSGYEQYF	TGTGCCAGCAGCTTCCCATCCGGGACCAGCAGCGGCTACGAGCAGTACTTC
NA	TRBV6-1	TRBJ1-5	NA	CASSYSPTSPQHF	TGTGCCAGCAGTTACTCCCCCACCTCGCCCCAGCATTTT
many	TRBV2	TRBJ2-3	NA	CASSGISGGTQYF	TGTGCCAGCAGTGGGATTTCCGGGGGTACGCAGTATTTT
NA	TRBV7-9	TRBJ2-2	TRBD2	CASSTQLAVTGELFF	TGTGCCAGCAGTACCCAGCTAGCGGTTACCGGGGAGCTGTTTTTT
NA	TRBV5-6	TRBJ2-2	NA	CASSYVSPLGELFF	TGTGCCAGCAGCTATGTCTCCCCATTGGGGGAGCTGTTTTTT
NA	TRBV6-1	TRBJ1-5	TRBD1	CASRDRADQPQHF	TGTGCCAGCAGAGACAGGGCGGATCAGCCCCAGCATTTT
many	TRBV30	TRBJ1-6	NA	CAWLRRDYNSPLHF	TGTGCCTGGCTTAGACGGGACTATAATTCACCCCTCCACTTT
few	TRBV6-1	TRBJ1-2	TRBD1	CASSLGQGMDYGYTF	TGTGCCAGCAGTCTCGGACAGGGTATGGACTATGGCTACACCTTC
few	TRBV29-1	TRBJ2-1	NA	CSVEEAVREQFF	TGCAGCGTTGAAGAGGCAGTACGAGAGCAGTTCTTC
few	TRBV18	TRBJ2-2	TRBD1	CASGRDSNTGELFF	TGTGCCAGCGGCCGGGACAGCAACACCGGGGAGCTGTTTTTT
many	TRBV2	TRBJ2-2	TRBD1	CAITGGRGTGELFF	TGTGCCATCACAGGGGGCAGGGGCACCGGGGAGCTGTTTTTT
many	TRBV7-9	TRBJ2-3	NA	CASSFVGGSTDTQYF	TGTGCCAGCAGCTTTGTGGGGGGAAGCACAGATACGCAGTATTTT
NA	TRBV18	TRBJ1-4	NA	CASSPRGASMVSEKLFF	TGTGCCAGCTCACCACGTGGGGCTTCAATGGTTTCAGAAAAACTGTTTTTT
many	TRBV11-2	TRBJ2-1	NA	CASSLGRVDEQFF	TGTGCCAGCAGCCTAGGCCGGGTGGATGAGCAGTTCTTC
few	TRBV5-6	TRBJ2-1	NA	CASRSYGEYNEQFF	TGTGCCAGCAGATCTTATGGGGAGTACAATGAGCAGTTCTTC
NA	TRBV29-1	TRBJ2-7	NA	CSVVGNSYEQYF	TGCAGCGTTGTAGGTAACTCCTACGAGCAGTACTTC
many	TRBV5-1	TRBJ2-2	TRBD1	CASSLGGQGPTGELFF	TGCGCCAGCAGCTTGGGAGGACAGGGTCCCACCGGGGAGCTGTTTTTT
NA	TRBV3-1	TRBJ1-4	TRBD1	CASTTGGLEKLFF	TGTGCCAGCACAACAGGGGGGTTGGAAAAACTGTTTTTT
many	TRBV3-1	TRBJ2-4	NA	CASTGDKNIQYF	TGTGCCAGCACCGGCGACAAAAACATTCAGTACTTC
many	TRBV6-1	TRBJ2-1	NA	CASSEGGVNEQFF	TGTGCCAGCAGTGAAGGAGGGGTCAATGAGCAGTTCTTC